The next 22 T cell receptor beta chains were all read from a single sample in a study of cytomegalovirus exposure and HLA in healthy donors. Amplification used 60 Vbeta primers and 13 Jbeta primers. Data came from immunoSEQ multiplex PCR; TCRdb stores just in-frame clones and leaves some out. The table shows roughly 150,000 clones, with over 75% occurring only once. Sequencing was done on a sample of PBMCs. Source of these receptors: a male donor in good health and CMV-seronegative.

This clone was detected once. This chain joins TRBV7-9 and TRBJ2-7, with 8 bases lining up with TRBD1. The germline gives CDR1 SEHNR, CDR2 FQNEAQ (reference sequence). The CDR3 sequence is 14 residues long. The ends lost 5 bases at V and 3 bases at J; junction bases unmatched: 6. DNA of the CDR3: TGTGCCAGCAGCCCGACAGGGGATTTCTACGAGCAGTACTTC. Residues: CASSPTGDFYEQYF.

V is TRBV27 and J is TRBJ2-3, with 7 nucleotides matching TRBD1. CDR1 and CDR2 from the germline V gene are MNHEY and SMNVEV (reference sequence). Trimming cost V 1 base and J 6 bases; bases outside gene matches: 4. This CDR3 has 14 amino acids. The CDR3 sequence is CASSLLGGSDTQYF. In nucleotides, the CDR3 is TGTGCCAGCAGTTTATTAGGGGGCTCGGATACGCAGTATTTT.

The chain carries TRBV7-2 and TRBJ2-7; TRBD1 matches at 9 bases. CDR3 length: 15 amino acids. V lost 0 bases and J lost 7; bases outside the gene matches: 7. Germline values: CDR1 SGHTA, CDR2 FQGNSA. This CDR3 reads CASSLARDRVGEQYF. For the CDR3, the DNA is TGTGCCAGCAGCTTAGCCCGGGACAGGGTAGGGGAGCAGTACTTC. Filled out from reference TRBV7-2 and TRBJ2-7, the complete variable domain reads GAGVSQSPSNKVTEKGKDVELRCDPISGHTALYWYRQSLGQGLEFLIYFQGNSAPDKSGLPSDRFSAERTGGSVSTLTIQRTQQEDSAVYLCASSLARDRVGEQYFGPGTRLTVT.

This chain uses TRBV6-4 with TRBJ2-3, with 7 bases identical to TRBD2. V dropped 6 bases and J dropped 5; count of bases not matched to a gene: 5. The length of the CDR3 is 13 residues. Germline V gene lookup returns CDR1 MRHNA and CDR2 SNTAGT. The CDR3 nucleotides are TGTGCCAGCAGCGCGGGGGTGGGAGATACGCAGTATTTT. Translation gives CASSAGVGDTQYF.

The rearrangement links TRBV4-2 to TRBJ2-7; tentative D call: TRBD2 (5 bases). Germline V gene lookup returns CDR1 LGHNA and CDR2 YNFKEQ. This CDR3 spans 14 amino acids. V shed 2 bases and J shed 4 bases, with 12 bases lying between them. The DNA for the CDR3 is TGTGCCAGCAGCCAAAATCTCCGGGATTACGAGCAGTACTTC. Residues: CASSQNLRDYEQYF.

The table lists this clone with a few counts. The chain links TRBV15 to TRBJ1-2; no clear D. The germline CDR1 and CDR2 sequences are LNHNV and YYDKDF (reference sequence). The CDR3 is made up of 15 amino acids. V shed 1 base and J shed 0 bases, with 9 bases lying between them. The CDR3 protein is CATSRARVANYGYTF. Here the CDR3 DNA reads TGTGCCACCAGCAGAGCCCGGGTAGCTAACTATGGCTACACCTTC.

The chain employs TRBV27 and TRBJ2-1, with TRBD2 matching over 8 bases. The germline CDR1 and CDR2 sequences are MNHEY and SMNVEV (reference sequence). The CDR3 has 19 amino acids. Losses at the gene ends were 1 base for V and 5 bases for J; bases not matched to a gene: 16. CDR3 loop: CASSLLGVTGGGTHNEQFF. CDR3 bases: TGTGCCAGCAGTTTATTGGGGGTAACCGGCGGGGGGACCCACAATGAGCAGTTCTTC.

The CDR3 DNA reads TGTGCCAGCAGCCAAAGCGAGGGACAGGGGGTCTTGGGGGATGAAAAACTGTTTTTT. Translating it yields CASSQSEGQGVLGDEKLFF. The genes are TRBV2 and TRBJ1-4; 11 bases agree with TRBD1. The V gene end was trimmed by 6 bases and the J gene end by 6 bases; junction bases not matched to a gene: 18. This CDR3 comprises 19 residues. CDR1 and CDR2 from the germline V gene are SNHLY and FYNNEI.

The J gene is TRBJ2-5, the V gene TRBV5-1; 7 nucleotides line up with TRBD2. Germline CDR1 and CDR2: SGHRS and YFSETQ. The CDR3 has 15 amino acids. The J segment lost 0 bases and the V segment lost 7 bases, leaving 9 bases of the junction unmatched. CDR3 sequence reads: CASRMWGGNQETQYF. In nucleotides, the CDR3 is TGCGCCAGCCGAATGTGGGGGGGAAACCAAGAGACCCAGTACTTC.

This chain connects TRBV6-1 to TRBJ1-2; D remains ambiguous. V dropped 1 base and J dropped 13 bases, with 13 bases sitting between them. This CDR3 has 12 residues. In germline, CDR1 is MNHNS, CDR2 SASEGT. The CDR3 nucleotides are TGTGCCAGCAGTGAAGTTCCGAGAGGGAGCACCTTC. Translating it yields CASSEVPRGSTF.

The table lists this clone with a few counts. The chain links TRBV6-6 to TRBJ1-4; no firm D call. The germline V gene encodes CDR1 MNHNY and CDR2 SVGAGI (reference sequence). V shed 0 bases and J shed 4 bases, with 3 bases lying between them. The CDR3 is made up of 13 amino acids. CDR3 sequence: CASSYSSNEKLFF. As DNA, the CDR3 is TGTGCCAGCAGTTACTCGAGTAATGAAAAACTGTTTTTT.

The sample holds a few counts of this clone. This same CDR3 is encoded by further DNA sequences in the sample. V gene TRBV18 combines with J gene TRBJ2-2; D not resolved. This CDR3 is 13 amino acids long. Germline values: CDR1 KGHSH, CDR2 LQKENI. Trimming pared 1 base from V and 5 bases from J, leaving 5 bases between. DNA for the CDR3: TGTGCCAGCTCACCACTACTAACCGGGGAGCTGTTTTTT. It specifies CASSPLLTGELFF.

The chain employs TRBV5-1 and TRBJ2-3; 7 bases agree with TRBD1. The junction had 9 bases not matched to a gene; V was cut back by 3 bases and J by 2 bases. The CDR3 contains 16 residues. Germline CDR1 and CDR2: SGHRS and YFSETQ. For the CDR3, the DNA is TGCGCCAGCAGCTCCATGGCCGGGACAGTCACAGATACGCAGTATTTT. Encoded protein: CASSSMAGTVTDTQYF.

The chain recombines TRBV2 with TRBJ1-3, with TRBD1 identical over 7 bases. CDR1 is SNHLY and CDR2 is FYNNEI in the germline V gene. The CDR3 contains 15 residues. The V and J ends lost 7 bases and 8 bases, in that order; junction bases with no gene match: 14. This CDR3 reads CASTRTGTRKDTIYF. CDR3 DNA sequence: TGTGCCAGCACAAGGACAGGAACTCGAAAGGACACCATATATTTT.

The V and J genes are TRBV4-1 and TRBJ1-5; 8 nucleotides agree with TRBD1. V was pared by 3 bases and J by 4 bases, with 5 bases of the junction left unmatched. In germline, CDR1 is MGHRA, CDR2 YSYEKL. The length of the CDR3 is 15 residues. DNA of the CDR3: TGCGCCAGCAGCCATGGACAGGGCGGTAATCAGCCCCAGCATTTT. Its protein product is CASSHGQGGNQPQHF.

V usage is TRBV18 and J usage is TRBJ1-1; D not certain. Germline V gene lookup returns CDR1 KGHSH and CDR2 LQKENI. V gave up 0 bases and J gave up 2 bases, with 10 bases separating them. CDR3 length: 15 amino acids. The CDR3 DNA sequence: TGTGCCAGCTCACCACCGTCCATAGATAACACTGAAGCTTTCTTT. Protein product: CASSPPSIDNTEAFF.

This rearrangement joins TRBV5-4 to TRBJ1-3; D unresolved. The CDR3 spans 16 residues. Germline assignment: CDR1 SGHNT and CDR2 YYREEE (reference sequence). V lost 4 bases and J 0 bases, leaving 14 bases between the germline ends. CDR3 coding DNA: TGTGCCAGCAGCCGGAGGGCGGGTTCCTCTGGAAACACCATATATTTT. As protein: CASSRRAGSSGNTIYF.

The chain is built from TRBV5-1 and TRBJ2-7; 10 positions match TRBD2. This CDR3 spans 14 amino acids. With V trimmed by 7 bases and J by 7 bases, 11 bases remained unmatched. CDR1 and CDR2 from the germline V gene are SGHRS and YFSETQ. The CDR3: CASRDGLAVLEQYF. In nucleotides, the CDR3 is TGCGCCAGCCGCGACGGACTAGCGGTCTTAGAGCAGTACTTC.

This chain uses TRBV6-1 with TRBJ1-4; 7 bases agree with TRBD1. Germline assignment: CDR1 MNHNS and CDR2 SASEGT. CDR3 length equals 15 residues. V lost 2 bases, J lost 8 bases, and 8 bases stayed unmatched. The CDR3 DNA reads TGTGCCAGCAGTGAACAAGGCAGGGGGAGGGAAAAACTGTTTTTT. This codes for CASSEQGRGREKLFF.

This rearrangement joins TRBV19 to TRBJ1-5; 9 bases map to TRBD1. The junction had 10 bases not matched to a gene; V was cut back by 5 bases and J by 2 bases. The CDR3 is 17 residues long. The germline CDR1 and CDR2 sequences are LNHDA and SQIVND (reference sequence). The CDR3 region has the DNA TGTGCCAGTAGTGTGGTGGACAGGGGTTCGGGCAATCAGCCCCAGCATTTT. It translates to CASSVVDRGSGNQPQHF.

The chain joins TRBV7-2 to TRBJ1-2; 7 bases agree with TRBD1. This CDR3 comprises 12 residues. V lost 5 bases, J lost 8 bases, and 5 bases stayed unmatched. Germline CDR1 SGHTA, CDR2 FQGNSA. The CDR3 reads CASSVQGKGYTF. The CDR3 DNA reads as TGTGCCAGCAGCGTACAGGGGAAGGGCTACACCTTC.

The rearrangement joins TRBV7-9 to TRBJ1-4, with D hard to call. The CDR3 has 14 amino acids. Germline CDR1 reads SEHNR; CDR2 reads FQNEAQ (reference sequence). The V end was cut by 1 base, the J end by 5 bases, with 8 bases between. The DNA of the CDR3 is TGTGCCAGCAGCTTAGGGGCTGGAAATGAAAAACTGTTTTTT. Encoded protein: CASSLGAGNEKLFF.